This T cell receptor (beta chain) came from a study of beta chain features in type 1 diabetes. Each of the sorted populations had a purity greater than 98%. V lost 5 bases, J lost 9 bases, and 14 bases stayed unmatched. This CDR3 has 16 amino acids. Germline loops: CDR1 SEHNR, CDR2 FQNEAQ (reference sequence). Sequencing targeted expressed TCRB transcripts, as all isolated RNA had been reverse transcribed. For naive, central memory and regulatory T cell samples, reads averaged around 3.5 million. Method: immunoSEQ multiplex PCR; TCRdb's copy keeps in-frame clones and lacks some. Altogether 150,000 to 170,000 clones are present, around 10% being singletons, with the ten largest covering roughly 0.5%. This clone was seen more than once but under ten times. Its target is unknown. Findings and limits, study-wide: More deletions and fewer insertions at VDJ junctions were found in patients with type 1 diabetes. Researchers report that Type 1 diabetes patients had moderately but significantly shorter TCRB CDR3s across all four CD4+ subsets. The question of HLA type influencing TCRB rearrangement was one that remained unresolved here.

The V call is TRBV7-9, the J call TRBJ2-1, with 9 bases fitting TRBD1. The clonotype was recovered from a man aged 25 to 40 with type 1 diabetes. The sequencing input was central memory CD4+ T cells from blood. This CDR3 reads CASSNPRDRVTVEQFF. The CDR3 nucleotides are TGTGCCAGCAGCAATCCCAGGGACAGGGTAACGGTTGAGCAGTTCTTC. The whole variable domain, filled in from reference TRBV7-9 and TRBJ2-1, reads DTGVSQNPRHKITKRGQNVTFRCDPISEHNRLYWYRQTLGQGPEFLTYFQNEAQLEKSRLLSDRFSAERPKGSFSTLEIQRTEQGDSAMYLCASSNPRDRVTVEQFFGPGTRLTVL.